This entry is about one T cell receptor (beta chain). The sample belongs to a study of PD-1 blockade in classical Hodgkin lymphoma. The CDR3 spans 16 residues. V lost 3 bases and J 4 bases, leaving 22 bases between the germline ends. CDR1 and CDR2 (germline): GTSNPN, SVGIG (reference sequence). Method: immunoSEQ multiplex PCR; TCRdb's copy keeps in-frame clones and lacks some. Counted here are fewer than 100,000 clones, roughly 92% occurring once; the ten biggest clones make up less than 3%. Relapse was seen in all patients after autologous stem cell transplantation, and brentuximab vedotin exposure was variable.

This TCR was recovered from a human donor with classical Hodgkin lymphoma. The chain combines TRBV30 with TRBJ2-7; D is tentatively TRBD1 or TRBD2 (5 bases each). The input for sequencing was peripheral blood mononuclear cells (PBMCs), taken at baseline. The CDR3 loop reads CAWRPWDADRTYEQYF. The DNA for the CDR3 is TGTGCCTGGAGACCCTGGGACGCCGATCGAACTTACGAGCAGTACTTC.